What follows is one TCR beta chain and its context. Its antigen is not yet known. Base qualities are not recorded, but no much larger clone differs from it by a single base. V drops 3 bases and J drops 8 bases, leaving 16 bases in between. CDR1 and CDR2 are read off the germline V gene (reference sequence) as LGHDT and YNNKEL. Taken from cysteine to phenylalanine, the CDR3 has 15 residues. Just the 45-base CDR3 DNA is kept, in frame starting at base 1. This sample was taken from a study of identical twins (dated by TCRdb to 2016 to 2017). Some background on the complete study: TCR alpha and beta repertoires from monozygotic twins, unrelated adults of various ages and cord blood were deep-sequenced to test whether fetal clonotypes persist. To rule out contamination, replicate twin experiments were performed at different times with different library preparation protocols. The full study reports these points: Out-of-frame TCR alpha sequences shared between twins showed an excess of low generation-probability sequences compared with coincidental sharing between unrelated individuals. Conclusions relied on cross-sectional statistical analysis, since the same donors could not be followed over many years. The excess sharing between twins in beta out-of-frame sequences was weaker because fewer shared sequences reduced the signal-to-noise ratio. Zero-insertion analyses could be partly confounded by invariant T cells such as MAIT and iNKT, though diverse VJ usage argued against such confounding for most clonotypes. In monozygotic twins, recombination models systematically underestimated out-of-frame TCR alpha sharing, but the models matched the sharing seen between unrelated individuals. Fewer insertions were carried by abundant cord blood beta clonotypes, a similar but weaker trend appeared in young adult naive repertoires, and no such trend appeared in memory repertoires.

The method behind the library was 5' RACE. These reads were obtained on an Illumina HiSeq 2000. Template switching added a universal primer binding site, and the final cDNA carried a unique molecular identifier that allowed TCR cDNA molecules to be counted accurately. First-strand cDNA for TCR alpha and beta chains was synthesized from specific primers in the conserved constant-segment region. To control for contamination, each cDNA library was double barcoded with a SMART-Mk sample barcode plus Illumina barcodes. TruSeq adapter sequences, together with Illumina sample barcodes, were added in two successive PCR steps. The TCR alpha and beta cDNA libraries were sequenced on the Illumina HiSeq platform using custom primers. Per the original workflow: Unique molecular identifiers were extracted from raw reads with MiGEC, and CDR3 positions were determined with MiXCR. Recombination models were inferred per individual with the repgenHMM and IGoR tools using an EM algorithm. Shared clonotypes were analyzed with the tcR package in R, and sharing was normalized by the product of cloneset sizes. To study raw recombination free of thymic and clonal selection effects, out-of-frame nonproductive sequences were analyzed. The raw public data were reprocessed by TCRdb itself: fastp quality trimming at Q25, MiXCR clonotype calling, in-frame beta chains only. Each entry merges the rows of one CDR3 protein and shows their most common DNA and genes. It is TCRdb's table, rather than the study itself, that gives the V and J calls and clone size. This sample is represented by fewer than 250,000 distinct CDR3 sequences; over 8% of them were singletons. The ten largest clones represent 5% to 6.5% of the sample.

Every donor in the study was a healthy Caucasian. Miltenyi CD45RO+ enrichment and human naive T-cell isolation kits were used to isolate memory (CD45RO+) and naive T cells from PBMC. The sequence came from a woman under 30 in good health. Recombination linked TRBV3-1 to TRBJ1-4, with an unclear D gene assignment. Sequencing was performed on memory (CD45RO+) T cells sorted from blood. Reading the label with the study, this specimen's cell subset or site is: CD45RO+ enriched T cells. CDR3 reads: CASSHRRRRGEKLFF. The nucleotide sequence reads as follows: TGTGCCAGCAGCCATCGCCGGCGGCGAGGGGAAAAACTGTTTTTT.